The 20 T cell receptor beta chains below come from one sample, sequenced in a study of blood T cell repertoires in COVID-19. The data were produced by immunoSEQ multiplex PCR, yet TCRdb's version contains in-frame clones alone and is incomplete. Found here are approximately 330,000 clones, roughly 87% of them singletons; the top ten hold around 9.9%. Material: peripheral blood. These receptors all come from a man aged 25-40 years with COVID-19, enrolled during active disease.

This clone was seen more than once but under ten times. The rearrangement joins TRBV4-3 to TRBJ1-3; D ambiguous. In germline, CDR1 is LGHNA, CDR2 YSLEER. The length of the CDR3 is 12 residues. V was shortened by 9 bases and J by 4 bases, with 10 bases between the two germline ends. CDR3 in DNA: TGCGCCAGGACGGGTAGGGGAAACACCATATATTTT. This sequence encodes CARTGRGNTIYF.

This clone was observed a handful of times. This chain connects TRBV9 to TRBJ2-3; unclear D gene. CDR1 SGDLS and CDR2 YYNGEE come from the germline V gene. Deletions cut 0 bases from V and 0 bases from J, with 8 bases between. The CDR3 has 15 amino acids. CDR3 coding DNA: TGTGCCAGCAGCGTAGGGCCTTTAAGCACAGATACGCAGTATTTT. It codes for CASSVGPLSTDTQYF.

The J gene is TRBJ1-1, the V gene TRBV19; the D is unclear. The CDR3 contains 17 residues. Germline assignment: CDR1 LNHDA and CDR2 SQIVND (reference sequence). V lost 2 bases and J 0 bases, leaving 16 bases between the germline ends. For the CDR3, the DNA is TGTGCCAGTAGTATAAGTGGCAGCAGTACTATGAACACTGAAGCTTTCTTT. This codes for CASSISGSSTMNTEAFF. The full variable domain, its missing parts supplied by reference TRBV19 and TRBJ1-1, is DGGITQSPKYLFRKEGQNVTLSCEQNLNHDAMYWYRQDPGQGLRLIYYSQIVNDFQKGDIAEGYSVSREKKESFPLTVTSAQKNPTAFYLCASSISGSSTMNTEAFFGQGTRLTVV.

The rearrangement joins TRBV5-4 to TRBJ2-1; D uncertain. The germline gives CDR1 SGHNT, CDR2 YYREEE (reference sequence). This CDR3 region has 13 residues. Trimming removed 4 bases at V and 7 bases at J, with 12 bases between. Here the CDR3 DNA reads TGTGCCAGCAGCCGGCCGCCGGGTAATGAGCAGTTCTTC. It is translated as CASSRPPGNEQFF.

The chain links TRBV7-2 to TRBJ1-5; tentatively, D is TRBD1 (6 bases). The CDR3 runs to 15 residues. V shed 8 bases and J shed 0 bases, with 14 bases lying between them. Per germline, CDR1 SGHTA and CDR2 FQGNSA. CDR3 DNA sequence: TGTGCCAGCGGCAGTACAGGGTATAGCAATCAGCCCCAGCATTTT. Amino acids: CASGSTGYSNQPQHF. Full variable domain (outside the CDR3, taken from reference TRBV7-2 and TRBJ1-5): GAGVSQSPSNKVTEKGKDVELRCDPISGHTALYWYRQSLGQGLEFLIYFQGNSAPDKSGLPSDRFSAERTGGSVSTLTIQRTQQEDSAVYLCASGSTGYSNQPQHFGDGTRLSIL.

The CDR3 bases are TGCGCCAGCAGCTTACTAGCGGCCACAGATACGCAGTATTTT. It encodes CASSLLAATDTQYF. The V call is TRBV5-1, the J call TRBJ2-3, with 8 bases lining up with TRBD2. The CDR3 runs 14 residues. Germline-derived CDR1 and CDR2 are SGHRS and YFSETQ. J was trimmed by 2 bases and V by 2 bases; bases with no gene match: 1.

The chain joins TRBV20-1 to TRBJ2-1; the match to TRBD2 covers 11 bases. V gave up 3 bases and J gave up 8 bases; unmatched junction bases: 6. CDR1 is DFQATT and CDR2 is SNEGSKA in the germline V gene (reference sequence). This CDR3 is 14 amino acids long. CDR3 sequence: CSASILAGVHEQFF. CDR3 nucleotides: TGCAGTGCTAGTATACTAGCGGGAGTACATGAGCAGTTCTTC.

The V call is TRBV18, the J call TRBJ2-7; TRBD2 agrees at 7 bases. Per germline, CDR1 KGHSH and CDR2 LQKENI. With V trimmed by 4 bases and J by 0 bases, 9 bases remained unmatched. The length of the CDR3 is 16 residues. CDR3 loop: CASSLVGRGSSYEQYF. CDR3 sequence (DNA): TGTGCCAGCTCACTCGTAGGGAGGGGCAGCTCCTACGAGCAGTACTTC.

Comments on this clone: This specimen includes other DNA sequences encoding the same CDR3. The chain combines TRBV19 with TRBJ1-1; tentative D call: TRBD1 (5 bases). V was shortened by 4 bases and J by 4 bases, with 10 bases between the two germline ends. The germline CDR1 and CDR2 sequences are LNHDA and SQIVND (reference sequence). This CDR3 comprises 13 residues. The CDR3 DNA reads TGTGCCAGTAGTACAGGGTGGGGCACTGAAGCTTTCTTT. Protein sequence: CASSTGWGTEAFF.

V is TRBV9 and J is TRBJ1-2; D not resolved. The length of the CDR3 is 13 residues. CDR1 is SGDLS, CDR2 YYNGEE, per germline. V lost 1 base and J 6 bases, leaving 10 bases between the germline ends. Here the CDR3 DNA reads TGTGCCAGCAGCGTAACGGGGTCTAATGGCTACACCTTC. This gives the protein CASSVTGSNGYTF. Looking up the rest from reference TRBV9 and TRBJ1-2 gives the full variable domain: DSGVTQTPKHLITATGQRVTLRCSPRSGDLSVYWYQQSLDQGLQFLIQYYNGEERAKGNILERFSAQQFPDLHSELNLSSLELGDSALYFCASSVTGSNGYTFGSGTRLTVV.

The chain employs TRBV27 and TRBJ2-2; D might be TRBD1 (6 bases). Trimming took off 3 bases at V and 1 base at J, with 9 bases between the two ends. The V gene's germline CDR1 is MNHEY and CDR2 SMNVEV (reference sequence). The CDR3 covers 15 residues. The CDR3 loop is CASSFTGRNTGELFF. CDR3 nucleotide sequence: TGTGCCAGCAGTTTTACAGGGAGGAACACCGGGGAGCTGTTTTTT.

The chain is built from TRBV5-1 and TRBJ2-1; tentatively, D is TRBD2 (5 bases). The CDR3 has 14 residues. Germline values: CDR1 SGHRS, CDR2 YFSETQ. Trimming left V 4 bases short and J 3 bases short, with 11 bases between. CDR3 loop: CASSLGSNYNEQFF. The CDR3 nucleotides read TGCGCCAGCAGCCTGGGGAGCAACTACAATGAGCAGTTCTTC.

In DNA, the CDR3 is TGTGCCAGCAGCGCCCGACAGGGGGGGAACACCATATATTTT. Translation gives CASSARQGGNTIYF. This sequence joins TRBV5-6 and TRBJ1-3, with 9 bases lining up with TRBD1. The CDR3 extends over 14 amino acids. Germline-derived CDR1 and CDR2 are SGHDT and YYEEEE. Trimming at V came to 4 bases and at J to 7 bases, leaving 6 bases not matched to a gene.

The chain employs TRBV25-1 and TRBJ1-1; D is ambiguous. Germline CDR1 reads MGHDK; CDR2 reads SYGVNS. The CDR3 contains 13 residues. Trimming left V 2 bases short and J 10 bases short, with 14 bases between. The CDR3 DNA sequence: TGTGCCAGCAGTGAACATCCCCAGGCTCTAGCTTTCTTT. It encodes CASSEHPQALAFF. The variable domain in full, completed from reference TRBV25-1 and TRBJ1-1, reads EADIYQTPRYLVIGTGKKITLECSQTMGHDKMYWYQQDPGMELHLIHYSYGVNSTEKGDLSSESTVSRIRTEHFPLTLESARPSHTSQYLCASSEHPQALAFFGQGTRLTVV.

V gene TRBV9 combines with J gene TRBJ2-7; TRBD2 matches 11 bases. The germline V gene encodes CDR1 SGDLS and CDR2 YYNGEE. The CDR3 contains 16 residues. The junction had 11 bases not matched to a gene; V was cut back by 4 bases and J by 5 bases. The CDR3 here is CASSPTSGSPLNEQYF. The CDR3 DNA is TGTGCCAGCAGCCCTACTAGCGGGAGTCCCTTGAACGAGCAGTACTTC. The variable domain in full, completed from reference TRBV9 and TRBJ2-7, reads DSGVTQTPKHLITATGQRVTLRCSPRSGDLSVYWYQQSLDQGLQFLIQYYNGEERAKGNILERFSAQQFPDLHSELNLSSLELGDSALYFCASSPTSGSPLNEQYFGPGTRLTVT.

This rearrangement joins TRBV7-9 to TRBJ2-1, with D maybe TRBD1 (5 bases). V lost 1 base, J lost 3 bases, and 13 bases lay in between. Germline V gene data show CDR1 as SEHNR and CDR2 as FQNEAQ (reference sequence). The CDR3 totals 16 residues. CDR3 sequence: CASSLVPPTDYNEQFF. The CDR3 DNA is TGTGCCAGCAGCTTAGTCCCCCCGACAGACTACAATGAGCAGTTCTTC.

This clone was picked up one time. This chain connects TRBV2 to TRBJ1-1; no clear D. CDR1 is SNHLY, CDR2 FYNNEI, per germline. The ends were cut back, 4 bases at V and 1 base at J, with 7 bases in the middle. The CDR3 runs to 13 residues. The DNA for the CDR3 is TGTGCCAGCAGTGTTGAGGGGAACACTGAAGCTTTCTTT. It codes for CASSVEGNTEAFF. Drawing the rest from reference TRBV2 and TRBJ1-1, the complete variable domain is EPEVTQTPSHQVTQMGQEVILRCVPISNHLYFYWYRQILGQKVEFLVSFYNNEISEKSEIFDDQFSVERPDGSNFTLKIRSTKLEDSAMYFCASSVEGNTEAFFGQGTRLTVV.

The V call is TRBV4-3, the J call TRBJ2-2; possible D gene TRBD1, 5 bases. V was shortened by 1 base and J by 6 bases, with 21 bases between the two germline ends. The CDR3 has 18 residues. Per germline, CDR1 LGHNA and CDR2 YSLEER. CDR3 nucleotide sequence: TGCGCCAGCAGCCAAGTCCAGGGCTCAACCCTGATAGCCGGGGAGCTGTTTTTT. Amino acid sequence: CASSQVQGSTLIAGELFF.

The chain uses TRBV12-3 or TRBV12-4 and TRBJ2-1, with a tentative D call TRBD2 (5 bases). Trimming took off 7 bases at V and 7 bases at J, with 11 bases between the two ends. CDR3 length: 12 amino acids. This chain's CDR3 is CASTGRENEQFF. CDR3 nucleotide sequence: TGTGCCAGCACCGGTAGGGAGAATGAGCAGTTCTTC.

The rearrangement links TRBV6-5 to TRBJ2-1; the D gene is possibly TRBD2 (5 bases). Trimming shortened V by 9 bases and J by 2 bases, and 11 bases separated the two germline ends. The CDR3 has 13 residues. Germline CDR1 is MNHEY and CDR2 is SVGAGI. CDR3 in amino acids: CASRGQAYNEQFF. The CDR3 DNA follows: TGTGCCAGTCGAGGGCAGGCCTACAATGAGCAGTTCTTC.